The rows below give T cell receptor beta chains drawn from one sample of a study of blood T cell repertoires in COVID-19. The table came from immunoSEQ multiplex PCR; TCRdb's copy has only in-frame clones and leaves some out. There are 150,000 or so clones in the sample; 88% occur only once, and over 2% lies in the top ten. Source material: peripheral blood. These receptor sequences come from a woman in her seventies with acute or convalescent COVID-19. Each CDR3 is given with its conserved first and last residue. Each record gives: J gene, clone size, V gene, D gene, CDR3 protein, CDR3 DNA. A D gene is named only where the DNA matches it firmly. A row's size may be missing; if present it is once, few, many or a size class.

j_gene: TRBJ1-1
abundance: .
v_gene: TRBV3-1/TRBV3-2
d_gene: .
CDR3aa: CASRGVGLEAFF
CDR3nt: TGTGCCAGCAGAGGGGTGGGCCTTGAAGCTTTCTTT

j_gene: TRBJ2-1
abundance: .
v_gene: TRBV6-5
d_gene: TRBD2
CDR3aa: CASTLKTSGGFEQFF
CDR3nt: TGTGCCAGCACTCTTAAGACTAGCGGGGGGTTTGAGCAGTTCTTC

j_gene: TRBJ2-2
abundance: .
v_gene: TRBV7-3
d_gene: TRBD2
CDR3aa: CASSLREGTGELFF
CDR3nt: TGTGCCAGCAGCTTAAGGGAGGGGACCGGGGAGCTGTTTTTT

j_gene: TRBJ2-5
abundance: .
v_gene: TRBV14
d_gene: TRBD1
CDR3aa: CASSQEYGTGALETQYF
CDR3nt: TGTGCCAGCAGCCAAGAATATGGGACAGGGGCGCTAGAGACCCAGTACTTC

j_gene: TRBJ1-2
abundance: few
v_gene: TRBV4-2
d_gene: .
CDR3aa: CASSPGQSHNYGYTF
CDR3nt: TGTGCCAGCAGCCCAGGACAGAGCCATAACTATGGCTACACCTTC

j_gene: TRBJ2-2
abundance: few
v_gene: TRBV5-1
d_gene: TRBD1
CDR3aa: CASSHQGQGGPGELFF
CDR3nt: TGCGCCAGCAGCCACCAGGGACAGGGTGGGCCCGGGGAGCTGTTTTTT

j_gene: TRBJ1-5
abundance: .
v_gene: TRBV4-1
d_gene: TRBD1
CDR3aa: CASSQDLGQGALSNQPQHF
CDR3nt: TGCGCCAGCAGCCAAGACCTTGGACAGGGGGCGTTAAGCAATCAGCCCCAGCATTTT

j_gene: TRBJ1-3
abundance: .
v_gene: TRBV18
d_gene: .
CDR3aa: CASPAQGHISYSGNTIYF
CDR3nt: TGTGCCAGCCCGGCCCAGGGCCACATCTCTTACTCTGGAAACACCATATATTTT

j_gene: TRBJ1-3
abundance: .
v_gene: TRBV2
d_gene: TRBD1
CDR3aa: CASRDRGTGNTIYF
CDR3nt: TGTGCCAGCCGGGACAGGGGGACTGGAAACACCATATATTTT

j_gene: TRBJ1-2
abundance: .
v_gene: TRBV4-3
d_gene: .
CDR3aa: CASSQPGQPYGYTF
CDR3nt: TGCGCCAGCAGCCAACCAGGACAGCCCTATGGCTACACCTTC

j_gene: TRBJ1-1
abundance: .
v_gene: TRBV6-5
d_gene: .
CDR3aa: CASSYLGERTEAFF
CDR3nt: TGTGCCAGCAGTTACCTCGGGGAAAGGACTGAAGCTTTCTTT

j_gene: TRBJ2-1
abundance: .
v_gene: TRBV7-2
d_gene: TRBD2
CDR3aa: CASSLWASGGWGSYNEQFF
CDR3nt: TGTGCCAGCAGCTTATGGGCTAGCGGGGGGTGGGGCTCCTACAATGAGCAGTTCTTC

j_gene: TRBJ1-5
abundance: few
v_gene: TRBV7-2
d_gene: .
CDR3aa: CASSSPGVSNQPQHF
CDR3nt: TGTGCCAGCAGCTCCCCTGGAGTTAGCAATCAGCCCCAGCATTTT

j_gene: TRBJ1-2
abundance: .
v_gene: TRBV5-1
d_gene: .
CDR3aa: CASSLRGISSYGYTF
CDR3nt: TGCGCCAGCAGCTTGAGAGGGATTAGCAGCTATGGCTACACCTTC

j_gene: TRBJ2-3
abundance: .
v_gene: TRBV4-3
d_gene: .
CDR3aa: CASSLHRALKADTQYF
CDR3nt: TGCGCCAGCAGCCTCCACAGGGCATTGAAGGCAGATACGCAGTATTTT

j_gene: TRBJ1-6
abundance: .
v_gene: TRBV6-5
d_gene: .
CDR3aa: CASSYGGGGRNSPLHF
CDR3nt: TGTGCCAGCAGTTACGGAGGGGGGGGAAGAAATTCACCCCTCCACTTT

j_gene: TRBJ1-5
abundance: .
v_gene: TRBV18
d_gene: .
CDR3aa: CASSPLGTGDQPQHF
CDR3nt: TGTGCCAGCTCACCCCTTGGGACGGGGGATCAGCCCCAGCATTTT

j_gene: TRBJ1-1
abundance: .
v_gene: TRBV29-1
d_gene: .
CDR3aa: CSVVTGNTEAFF
CDR3nt: TGCAGCGTTGTCACAGGGAACACTGAAGCTTTCTTT

j_gene: TRBJ2-2
abundance: .
v_gene: TRBV7-9
d_gene: .
CDR3aa: CASSLTGQGTGELFF
CDR3nt: TGTGCCAGCAGCTTAACAGGGCAGGGGACCGGGGAGCTGTTTTTT

j_gene: TRBJ1-2
abundance: once
v_gene: TRBV5-8
d_gene: TRBD1
CDR3aa: CASSPRTGRHKGYTF
CDR3nt: TGTGCCAGCAGCCCAAGGACAGGGCGACACAAGGGCTACACCTTC

j_gene: TRBJ1-1
abundance: .
v_gene: TRBV7-2
d_gene: .
CDR3aa: CASSLSREVTEAFF
CDR3nt: TGTGCCAGCAGCTTGTCAAGGGAGGTCACTGAAGCTTTCTTT

j_gene: TRBJ2-1
abundance: .
v_gene: TRBV4-3
d_gene: .
CDR3aa: CASSQDLGPNEQFF
CDR3nt: TGCGCCAGCAGCCAAGATCTCGGTCCCAATGAGCAGTTCTTC

j_gene: TRBJ1-1
abundance: .
v_gene: TRBV5-4
d_gene: TRBD1
CDR3aa: CASSLPGTANTEAFF
CDR3nt: TGTGCCAGCAGCTTGCCTGGGACAGCGAACACTGAAGCTTTCTTT